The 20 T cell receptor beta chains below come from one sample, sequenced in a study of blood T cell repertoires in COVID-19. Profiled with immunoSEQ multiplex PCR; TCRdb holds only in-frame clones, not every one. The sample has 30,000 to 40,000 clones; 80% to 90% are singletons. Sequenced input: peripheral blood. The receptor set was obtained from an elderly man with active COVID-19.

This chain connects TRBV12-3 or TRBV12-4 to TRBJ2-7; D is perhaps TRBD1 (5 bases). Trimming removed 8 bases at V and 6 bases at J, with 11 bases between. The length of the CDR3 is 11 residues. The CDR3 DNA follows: TGTGCCAGCGGTGGGGCTGCCGAGCAGTACTTC. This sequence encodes CASGGAAEQYF.

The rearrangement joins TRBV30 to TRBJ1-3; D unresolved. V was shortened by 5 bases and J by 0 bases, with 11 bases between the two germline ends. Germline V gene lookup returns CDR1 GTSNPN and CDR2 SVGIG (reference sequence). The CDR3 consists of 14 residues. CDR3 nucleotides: TGTGCCTGGGTGGGCAGTAGCTCTGGAAACACCATATATTTT. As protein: CAWVGSSSGNTIYF. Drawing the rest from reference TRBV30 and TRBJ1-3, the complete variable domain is SQTIHQWPATLVQPVGSPLSLECTVEGTSNPNLYWYRQAAGRGLQLLFYSVGIGQISSEVPQNLSASRPQDRQFILSSKKLLLSDSGFYLCAWVGSSSGNTIYFGEGSWLTVV.

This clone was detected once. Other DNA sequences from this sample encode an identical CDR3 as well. CDR3 nucleotides: TGTGCCAGCTCACCAACAGGTCCATCCTACGAGCAGTACTTC. Protein sequence: CASSPTGPSYEQYF. This rearrangement joins TRBV18 to TRBJ2-7; a possible D gene is TRBD1 (5 bases). The CDR3 sequence is 14 residues long. Deletions cut 2 bases from V and 1 base from J, with 9 bases between. Per the germline V gene, CDR1 is KGHSH and CDR2 is LQKENI.

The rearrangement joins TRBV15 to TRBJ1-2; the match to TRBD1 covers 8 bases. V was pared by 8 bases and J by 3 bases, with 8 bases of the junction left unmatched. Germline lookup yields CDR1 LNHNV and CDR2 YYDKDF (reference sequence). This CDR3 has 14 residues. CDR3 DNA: TGTGCCACCGGGCCTGACAGGGGTTACTATGGCTACACCTTC. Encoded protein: CATGPDRGYYGYTF.

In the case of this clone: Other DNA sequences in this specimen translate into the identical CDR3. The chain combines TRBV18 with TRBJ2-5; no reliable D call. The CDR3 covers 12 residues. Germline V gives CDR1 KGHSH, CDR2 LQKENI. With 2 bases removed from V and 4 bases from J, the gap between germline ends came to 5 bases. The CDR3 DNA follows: TGTGCCAGCTCACCATCTTCAGAGACCCAGTACTTC. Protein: CASSPSSETQYF. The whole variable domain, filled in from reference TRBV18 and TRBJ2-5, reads NAGVMQNPRHLVRRRGQEARLRCSPMKGHSHVYWYRQLPEEGLKFMVYLQKENIIDESGMPKERFSAEFPKEGPSILRIQQVVRGDSAAYFCASSPSSETQYFGPGTRLLVL.

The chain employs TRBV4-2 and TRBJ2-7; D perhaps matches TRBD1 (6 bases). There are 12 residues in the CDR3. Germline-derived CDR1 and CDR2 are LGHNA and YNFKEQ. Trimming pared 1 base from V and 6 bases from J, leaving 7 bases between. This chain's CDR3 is CASSQVGAEQYF. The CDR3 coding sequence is TGTGCCAGCAGCCAAGTGGGGGCCGAGCAGTACTTC.

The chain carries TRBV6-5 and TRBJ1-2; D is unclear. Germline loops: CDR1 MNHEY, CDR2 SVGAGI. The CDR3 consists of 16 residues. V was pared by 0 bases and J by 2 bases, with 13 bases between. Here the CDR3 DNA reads TGTGCCAGCAGTTACTCGAGAAGTGGGGAGAACTATGGCTACACCTTC. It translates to CASSYSRSGENYGYTF.

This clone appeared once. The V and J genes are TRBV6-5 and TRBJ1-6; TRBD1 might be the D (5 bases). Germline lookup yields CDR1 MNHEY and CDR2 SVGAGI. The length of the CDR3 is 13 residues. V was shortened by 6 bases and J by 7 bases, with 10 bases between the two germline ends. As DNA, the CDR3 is TGTGCCAGCAGGGGGACTGCCAATTCACCCCTCCACTTT. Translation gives CASRGTANSPLHF.

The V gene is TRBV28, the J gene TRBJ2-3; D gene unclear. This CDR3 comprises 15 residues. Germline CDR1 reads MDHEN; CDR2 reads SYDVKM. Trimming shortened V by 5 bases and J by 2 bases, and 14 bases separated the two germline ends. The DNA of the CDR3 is TGTGCCAGCAGTGTCAGGCAAACCGCCACAGATACGCAGTATTTT. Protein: CASSVRQTATDTQYF. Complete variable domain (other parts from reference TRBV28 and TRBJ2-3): DVKVTQSSRYLVKRTGEKVFLECVQDMDHENMFWYRQDPGLGLRLIYFSYDVKMKEKGDIPEGYSVSREKKERFSLILESASTNQTSMYLCASSVRQTATDTQYFGPGTRLTVL.

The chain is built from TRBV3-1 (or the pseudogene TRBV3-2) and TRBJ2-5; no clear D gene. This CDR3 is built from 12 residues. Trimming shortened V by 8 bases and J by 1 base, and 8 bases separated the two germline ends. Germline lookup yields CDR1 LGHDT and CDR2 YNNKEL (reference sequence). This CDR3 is CASPRGQETQYF. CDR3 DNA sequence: TGTGCCAGCCCAAGAGGCCAAGAGACCCAGTACTTC.

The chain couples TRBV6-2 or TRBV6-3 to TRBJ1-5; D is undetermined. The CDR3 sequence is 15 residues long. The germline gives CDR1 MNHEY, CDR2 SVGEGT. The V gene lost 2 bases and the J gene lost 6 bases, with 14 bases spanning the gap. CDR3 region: CASSYGLGSGQPQHF. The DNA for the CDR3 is TGTGCCAGCAGTTACGGCCTCGGATCGGGTCAGCCCCAGCATTTT.

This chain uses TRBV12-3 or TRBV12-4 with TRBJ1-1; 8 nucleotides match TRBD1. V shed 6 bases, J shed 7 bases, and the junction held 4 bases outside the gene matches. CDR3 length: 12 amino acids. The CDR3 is CASSPGQGEAFF. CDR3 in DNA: TGTGCCAGCAGCCCCGGACAGGGTGAAGCTTTCTTT.

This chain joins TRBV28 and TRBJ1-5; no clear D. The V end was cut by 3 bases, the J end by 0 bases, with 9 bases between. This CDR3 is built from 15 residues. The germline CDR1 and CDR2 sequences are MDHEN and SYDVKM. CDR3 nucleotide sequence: TGTGCCAGCAGTTTGGGCAGATATAGCAATCAGCCCCAGCATTTT. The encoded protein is CASSLGRYSNQPQHF.

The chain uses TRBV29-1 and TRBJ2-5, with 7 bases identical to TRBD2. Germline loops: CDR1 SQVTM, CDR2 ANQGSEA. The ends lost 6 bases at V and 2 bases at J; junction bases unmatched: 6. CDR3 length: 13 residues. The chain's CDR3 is CSVKGGRQETQYF. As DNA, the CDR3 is TGCAGCGTCAAGGGCGGGAGACAAGAGACCCAGTACTTC.

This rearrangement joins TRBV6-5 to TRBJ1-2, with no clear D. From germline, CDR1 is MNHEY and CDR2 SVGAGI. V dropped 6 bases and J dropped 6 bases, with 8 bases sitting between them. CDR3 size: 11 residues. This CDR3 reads CASRYTDGYTF. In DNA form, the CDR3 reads TGTGCCAGCAGGTACACGGATGGCTACACCTTC.

The CDR3 sequence: CASRIGQGVHTEAFF. The CDR3 DNA follows: TGTGCCAGCAGGATTGGACAGGGGGTTCACACTGAAGCTTTCTTT. This chain connects TRBV2 to TRBJ1-1; 10 positions match TRBD1. Germline CDR1 and CDR2: SNHLY and FYNNEI. CDR3 length: 15 amino acids. The V segment lost 6 bases and the J segment 3 bases; nucleotides outside the gene matches: 7.

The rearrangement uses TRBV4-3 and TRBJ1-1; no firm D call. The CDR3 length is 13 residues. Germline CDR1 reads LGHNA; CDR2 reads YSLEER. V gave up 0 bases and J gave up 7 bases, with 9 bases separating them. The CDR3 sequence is CASSQDFGIEAFF. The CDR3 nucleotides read TGCGCCAGCAGCCAAGATTTCGGGATTGAAGCTTTCTTT.

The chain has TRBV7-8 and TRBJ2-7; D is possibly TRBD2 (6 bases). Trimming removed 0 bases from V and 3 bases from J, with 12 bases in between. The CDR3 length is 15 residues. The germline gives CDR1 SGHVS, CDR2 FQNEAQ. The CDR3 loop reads CASSLAAEGFYEQYF. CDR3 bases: TGTGCCAGCAGCTTAGCGGCGGAGGGGTTCTACGAGCAGTACTTC.

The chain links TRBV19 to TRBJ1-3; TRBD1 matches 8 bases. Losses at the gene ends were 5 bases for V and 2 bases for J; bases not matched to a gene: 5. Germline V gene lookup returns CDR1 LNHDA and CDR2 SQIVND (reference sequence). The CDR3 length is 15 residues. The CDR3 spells CASSPATGAGNTIYF. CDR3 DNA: TGTGCCAGTAGTCCGGCGACAGGGGCTGGAAACACCATATATTTT.

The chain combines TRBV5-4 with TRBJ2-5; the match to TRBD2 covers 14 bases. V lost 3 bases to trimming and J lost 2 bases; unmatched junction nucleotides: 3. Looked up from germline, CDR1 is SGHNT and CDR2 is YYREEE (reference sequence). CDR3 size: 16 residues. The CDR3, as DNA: TGTGCCAGCAGCTCCGGGACTAGCGGGGGACAAGAGACCCAGTACTTC. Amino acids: CASSSGTSGGQETQYF. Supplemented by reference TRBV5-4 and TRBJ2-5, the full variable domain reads ETGVTQSPTHLIKTRGQQVTLRCSSQSGHNTVSWYQQALGQGPQFIFQYYREEENGRGNFPPRFSGLQFPNYSSELNVNALELDDSALYLCASSSGTSGGQETQYFGPGTRLLVL.